The source of this TCR beta chain is a study of blood T cell repertoires in COVID-19. In the original processing: Estimation of nucleated cell counts was performed using reference gene primer amplification. Using immunoSEQ multiplex PCR, the repertoire was profiled, and TCRdb retains in-frame clones only, with some absent. That table supplies the V and J calls and clone size; D and trimming were determined from the DNA. The top ten hold 2.5% to 4% of the sample, which has approximately 100,000 clones, about 80% seen once. CDR3 length equals 16 residues. Germline V gene data show CDR1 as SGHDT and CDR2 as YYEEEE. The trim removed 6 bases at V and 5 bases at J, leaving 16 bases unmatched.

This TCR derives from a woman of 80 years or more with active or convalescent COVID-19. Source material: peripheral blood. The chain employs TRBV5-6 and TRBJ1-2; 7 bases agree with TRBD1. CDR3 sequence: CASNQRSGQINYGYTF. CDR3 coding DNA: TGTGCCAGCAACCAACGCTCGGGACAGATAAATTATGGCTACACCTTC.